These T cell receptor beta chains were read from a single sample in a study of shared clonotypes between healthy human individuals. Only in-frame clones appear in the TCRdb table, and some are missing; sequencing was by immunoSEQ multiplex PCR. The data show a few million clones, just over 90% seen once. Sequencing used naive CD4+ T cells from PBMCs. The receptors shown here come from a man aged 18 to 30 in good health. Some clones in this sample may be carry-over from other donors' samples. Both conserved end residues are part of each CDR3. D genes are given only for firm matches. Some rows mark clone size as missing; the rest say once, few, many or name a class of expanded clone.

j_call: TRBJ2-3; v_call: TRBV7-9; d_call: TRBD2; clone_size: NA; cdr3_length: 15; cdr3_aa: CASSLLAGVTDTQYF; cdr3_nt: TGTGCCAGCAGCTTATTAGCGGGAGTAACAGATACGCAGTATTTT
j_call: TRBJ1-1; v_call: TRBV25-1; d_call: NA; clone_size: NA; cdr3_length: 14; cdr3_aa: CASSVDFADTEAFF; cdr3_nt: TGTGCCAGCAGTGTGGACTTCGCAGACACTGAAGCTTTCTTT
j_call: TRBJ2-7; v_call: TRBV27; d_call: NA; clone_size: once; cdr3_length: 14; cdr3_aa: CASSPSKGILEQYF; cdr3_nt: TGTGCCAGCAGTCCCTCAAAGGGGATATTGGAGCAGTACTTC
j_call: TRBJ2-7; v_call: TRBV4-2; d_call: TRBD2; clone_size: once; cdr3_length: 17; cdr3_aa: CASSQDRFSGAPYEQYF; cdr3_nt: TGTGCCAGCAGCCAAGATCGGTTTAGCGGGGCCCCCTACGAGCAGTACTTC
j_call: TRBJ2-7; v_call: TRBV15; d_call: TRBD2; clone_size: NA; cdr3_length: 16; cdr3_aa: CATSSQREGPGHEQYF; cdr3_nt: TGTGCCACCAGCAGCCAGCGGGAGGGCCCCGGCCACGAGCAGTACTTC
j_call: TRBJ2-2; v_call: TRBV9; d_call: TRBD2; clone_size: NA; cdr3_length: 16; cdr3_aa: CASSVVAGGNTGELFF; cdr3_nt: TGTGCCAGCAGCGTAGTGGCGGGAGGTAACACCGGGGAGCTGTTTTTT
j_call: TRBJ1-1; v_call: TRBV5-4; d_call: TRBD1; clone_size: NA; cdr3_length: 16; cdr3_aa: CASSLKLQGANTEAFF; cdr3_nt: TGTGCCAGCAGCTTAAAGCTCCAGGGGGCTAACACTGAAGCTTTCTTT
j_call: TRBJ2-1; v_call: TRBV28; d_call: NA; clone_size: NA; cdr3_length: 14; cdr3_aa: CASLPSTPWYEQFF; cdr3_nt: TGTGCAAGCTTACCCTCGACACCTTGGTATGAGCAGTTCTTC
j_call: TRBJ1-5; v_call: TRBV7-9; d_call: NA; clone_size: NA; cdr3_length: 14; cdr3_aa: CASSLKGAHQPQHF; cdr3_nt: TGTGCCAGCAGCTTAAAGGGAGCTCATCAGCCCCAGCATTTT
j_call: TRBJ1-5; v_call: TRBV7-2; d_call: NA; clone_size: NA; cdr3_length: 15; cdr3_aa: CASSPWAAPGQPQHF; cdr3_nt: TGTGCCAGCAGCCCCTGGGCGGCCCCTGGGCAGCCCCAGCATTTT